One and the same sample provided the 22 T cell receptor beta chains below, sequenced in a study of post-analysis software for immune sequencing data. Whole-study findings and limits: When patients were compared with controls, four or five TRBV segments were more frequent, TRBV5-6, TRBV5-1 and TRBV20-1 among them.

Unique molecular identifiers tagged the TCR beta cDNA libraries. MiXCR, applied by TCRdb to the PCR reads, yields one record per CDR3 protein. The repertoire has about 800,000 distinct CDR3 sequences, roughly 27% of them found once; the top ten carry 0.56%. What these receptors recognize is not known. Sequencing was performed on blood. These receptors all come from a girl aged 5 to 17 with multiple sclerosis.

The chain carries TRBV10-3 and TRBJ1-6; D may be TRBD1 (6 bases). V was shortened by 4 bases and J by 10 bases, with 17 bases between the two germline ends. Germline V CDR1 and CDR2: ENHRY, SYGVKD. The CDR3 length is 15 residues. The CDR3 region has the DNA TGTGCCATCAGTGGCGGGGAGACAGGCCGGTCACCCCTCCACTTT. It encodes CAISGGETGRSPLHF.

This rearrangement joins TRBV6-1 to TRBJ1-1; 7 nucleotides match TRBD1. The CDR3 has 12 residues. The germline gives CDR1 MNHNS, CDR2 SASEGT. Trimming cost V 10 bases and J 7 bases; bases outside gene matches: 9. The CDR3 region is CATGGQNGEAFF. In nucleotides, the CDR3 is TGTGCCACCGGGGGACAGAATGGTGAAGCTTTCTTT.

The rearrangement joins TRBV15 to TRBJ2-3, with TRBD2 identical over 7 bases. V shed 4 bases, J shed 9 bases, and the junction held 16 bases outside the gene matches. The germline V gene encodes CDR1 LNHNV and CDR2 YYDKDF (reference sequence). The CDR3 length is 16 residues. Here the CDR3 reads CATSIERGQAGYTQYF. For the CDR3, the DNA is TGTGCCACCAGCATCGAGCGGGGCCAAGCAGGATACACGCAGTATTTT. Full variable domain (outside the CDR3, taken from reference TRBV15 and TRBJ2-3): DAMVIQNPRYQVTQFGKPVTLSCSQTLNHNVMYWYQQKSSQAPKLLFHYYDKDFNNEADTPDNFQSRRPNTSFCFLDIRSPGLGDTAMYLCATSIERGQAGYTQYFGPGTRLTVL.

The V call is TRBV7-6, the J call TRBJ2-1; possibly TRBD1 or TRBD2 for D (5 bases each). Trimming took off 5 bases at V and 6 bases at J, with 14 bases between the two ends. Per germline, CDR1 SGHVS and CDR2 FNYEAQ. The CDR3 totals 14 residues. The CDR3 loop reads CASSTPPRGNEQFF. The CDR3 bases are TGTGCCAGCAGCACCCCACCGAGGGGCAATGAGCAGTTCTTC.

The chain combines TRBV7-8 with TRBJ2-3; D is unclear. The CDR3 loop spans 15 amino acids. With 6 bases removed from V and 1 base from J, the gap between germline ends came to 14 bases. CDR1 is SGHVS, CDR2 FQNEAQ, per germline. The CDR3 DNA reads TGTGCCAGCAGTTTATCGGCTCTCGGCACAGATACGCAGTATTTT. Amino acid sequence: CASSLSALGTDTQYF.

This clonotype has more than one count but fewer than ten. The chain is built from TRBV28 and TRBJ2-7; 12 nucleotides match TRBD2. The V segment lost 2 bases and the J segment 1 base; nucleotides outside the gene matches: 6. Germline V gene lookup returns CDR1 MDHEN and CDR2 SYDVKM. The CDR3 contains 17 residues. Here the CDR3 reads CASSLPTSGGTSYEQYF. Here the CDR3 DNA reads TGTGCCAGCAGTTTACCGACTAGCGGGGGTACTTCCTACGAGCAGTACTTC.

The chain recombines TRBV12-3 or TRBV12-4 with TRBJ2-1, with 10 bases fitting TRBD1. CDR3 size: 14 residues. V lost 6 bases, J lost 7 bases, and 6 bases stayed unmatched. The CDR3 sequence is CASRTGGLSNEQFF. The CDR3 DNA follows: TGTGCCAGCAGGACAGGGGGCTTAAGTAATGAGCAGTTCTTC.

This clonotype has just a few counts. The chain links TRBV7-9 to TRBJ2-1, with a possible D match to TRBD2 (5 bases). CDR3 length: 14 amino acids. Per germline, CDR1 SEHNR and CDR2 FQNEAQ (reference sequence). Trimming cost V 7 bases and J 1 base, with 11 bases left between them. The DNA for the CDR3 is TGTGCCAGCACCCTTGGAGGATCCTACAATGAGCAGTTCTTC. Translation: CASTLGGSYNEQFF.

Worth noting for this clonotype: One end of the junction does not line up with germline, which may come from a read error. The chain recombines TRBV6-2 or TRBV6-3 with TRBJ1-1, with D unresolved. Germline CDR1 is MNHEY and CDR2 is SVGEGT. This CDR3 region has 12 residues. The CDR3 nucleotides read TGTGCCAGCAGGCGAGGGAACACTAAAGCTTTCTTT. This gives the protein CASRRGNTKAFF.

This clonotype has at least ten counts. The CDR3 here is CSAGHTTDTQYF. CDR3 nucleotide sequence: TGCAGCGCGGGACACACCACAGATACGCAGTATTTT. J is TRBJ2-3 and V is TRBV29-1; D possibly corresponds to TRBD1 (6 bases). Trimming took 7 bases from V and 2 from J, leaving 10 bases between them. The CDR3 is 12 amino acids. From germline, CDR1 is SQVTM and CDR2 ANQGSEA.

This CDR3 reads CASRAGVGNTEAFF. CDR3 DNA: TGTGCCAGCCGAGCGGGGGTTGGGAACACTGAAGCTTTCTTT. The rearrangement joins TRBV27 to TRBJ1-1; D may be TRBD1 (5 bases). Between the trimmed V and J ends, which lost 8 bases and 1 base, there was a span of 14 bases. CDR1 and CDR2 from the germline V gene are MNHEY and SMNVEV (reference sequence). The CDR3 is made up of 14 amino acids.

This clonotype was seen a few times. This rearrangement joins TRBV28 to TRBJ1-2; 7 bases map to TRBD1. The CDR3 runs to 14 residues. Trimming took 2 bases from V and 3 from J; bases not matched to a gene: 3. CDR1 MDHEN and CDR2 SYDVKM come from the germline V gene. CDR3 region: CASSLGDSHYGYTF. The CDR3 nucleotides are TGTGCCAGCAGTTTAGGGGACAGTCACTATGGCTACACCTTC.

The chain recombines TRBV20-1 with TRBJ2-7, with 7 bases fitting TRBD2. The CDR3 consists of 16 residues. The J segment lost 1 base and the V segment lost 1 base, leaving 10 bases of the junction unmatched. Germline assignment: CDR1 DFQATT and CDR2 SNEGSKA (reference sequence). The CDR3 bases are TGCAGTGCTAGAGGAAGTCTAGCGGAGCCATCCTACGAGCAGTACTTC. Its translation is CSARGSLAEPSYEQYF.

V is TRBV28 and J is TRBJ2-3, with 9 bases aligning to TRBD1. J was trimmed by 5 bases and V by 4 bases; bases with no gene match: 4. Germline lookup yields CDR1 MDHEN and CDR2 SYDVKM. This CDR3 is built from 14 residues. DNA for the CDR3: TGTGCCAGCAGTTCGCGGGACAGGGAAGATACGCAGTATTTT. It is translated as CASSSRDREDTQYF.

This clonotype was picked up a small number of times. The chain uses TRBV7-9 and TRBJ2-7, with 7 bases fitting TRBD2. Per germline, CDR1 SEHNR and CDR2 FQNEAQ (reference sequence). V lost 6 bases and J lost 4; bases outside the gene matches: 9. This CDR3 region has 14 residues. The chain's CDR3 is CASSRGRESYEQYF. CDR3 nucleotide sequence: TGTGCCAGCAGTCGAGGGCGGGAGAGTTACGAGCAGTACTTC.

This clonotype was observed a few times. V and J are TRBV4-3 and TRBJ2-6; D is uncertain. This CDR3 contains 15 residues. V lost 1 base to trimming and J lost 0 bases, with 4 bases between them. CDR1 and CDR2 (germline): LGHNA, YSLEER. CDR3 bases: TGCGCCAGCAGCCAAGGCCACTCTGGGGCCAACGTCCTGACTTTC. It specifies CASSQGHSGANVLTF.

The chain carries TRBV11-3 and TRBJ1-6; D remains unclear. In germline, CDR1 is SGHNT, CDR2 YENEEA. Trimming removed 4 bases at V and 7 bases at J, with 14 bases between. There are 15 residues in the CDR3. The DNA of the CDR3 is TGTGCCAGCAGCTCTACACCTCAGGCGAATTCACCCCTCCACTTT. This translates into CASSSTPQANSPLHF.

The table lists this clonotype with a few counts. This rearrangement joins TRBV4-1 to TRBJ1-4; D ambiguous. The CDR3 is made up of 16 amino acids. CDR1 MGHRA and CDR2 YSYEKL come from the germline V gene. With 1 base removed from V and 0 bases from J, the gap between germline ends came to 9 bases. CDR3 residues: CASSQGTATTNEKLFF. CDR3 DNA sequence: TGCGCCAGCAGCCAAGGGACCGCAACAACTAATGAAAAACTGTTTTTT.

This CDR3 reads CASSLTGQRTDTQYF. The CDR3 region has the DNA TGTGCCAGCAGCTTAACCGGACAGCGCACAGATACGCAGTATTTT. This chain connects TRBV7-9 to TRBJ2-3, with D perhaps TRBD1 (6 bases). The germline V gene has CDR1 SEHNR and CDR2 FQNEAQ (reference sequence). The length of the CDR3 is 15 residues. V was pared by 2 bases and J by 1 base, with 10 bases between.

The chain recombines TRBV21-1 with TRBJ2-1; the table names TRBD2, a call not compared with the DNA. TRBV21-1 constitutes a pseudogene. This CDR3 contains 16 residues. The CDR3 region is CASSKEREVGVNEQFF. The CDR3 coding sequence is TGTGCCAGCAGCAAAGAGCGGGAGGTCGGGGTAAATGAGCAGTTCTTC.

The V and J genes are TRBV7-2 and TRBJ2-1; no clear D gene. Trimming left V 3 bases short and J 0 bases short, with 12 bases between. Germline values: CDR1 SGHTA, CDR2 FQGNSA. This CDR3 region has 16 residues. The CDR3 reads CASSFASMSSYNEQFF. CDR3 nucleotides: TGTGCCAGCAGCTTCGCCTCTATGAGCTCCTACAATGAGCAGTTCTTC.

V is TRBV20-1 and J is TRBJ1-2, with D possibly TRBD1 on 6 matching bases. Germline assignment: CDR1 DFQATT and CDR2 SNEGSKA (reference sequence). The ends were cut back, 3 bases at V and 8 bases at J, with 19 bases in the middle. The CDR3 is 14 residues long. CDR3 nucleotide sequence: TGCAGTGCTAGTAATAATGACAGGATCGGCGGCTACACCTTC. It is translated as CSASNNDRIGGYTF.